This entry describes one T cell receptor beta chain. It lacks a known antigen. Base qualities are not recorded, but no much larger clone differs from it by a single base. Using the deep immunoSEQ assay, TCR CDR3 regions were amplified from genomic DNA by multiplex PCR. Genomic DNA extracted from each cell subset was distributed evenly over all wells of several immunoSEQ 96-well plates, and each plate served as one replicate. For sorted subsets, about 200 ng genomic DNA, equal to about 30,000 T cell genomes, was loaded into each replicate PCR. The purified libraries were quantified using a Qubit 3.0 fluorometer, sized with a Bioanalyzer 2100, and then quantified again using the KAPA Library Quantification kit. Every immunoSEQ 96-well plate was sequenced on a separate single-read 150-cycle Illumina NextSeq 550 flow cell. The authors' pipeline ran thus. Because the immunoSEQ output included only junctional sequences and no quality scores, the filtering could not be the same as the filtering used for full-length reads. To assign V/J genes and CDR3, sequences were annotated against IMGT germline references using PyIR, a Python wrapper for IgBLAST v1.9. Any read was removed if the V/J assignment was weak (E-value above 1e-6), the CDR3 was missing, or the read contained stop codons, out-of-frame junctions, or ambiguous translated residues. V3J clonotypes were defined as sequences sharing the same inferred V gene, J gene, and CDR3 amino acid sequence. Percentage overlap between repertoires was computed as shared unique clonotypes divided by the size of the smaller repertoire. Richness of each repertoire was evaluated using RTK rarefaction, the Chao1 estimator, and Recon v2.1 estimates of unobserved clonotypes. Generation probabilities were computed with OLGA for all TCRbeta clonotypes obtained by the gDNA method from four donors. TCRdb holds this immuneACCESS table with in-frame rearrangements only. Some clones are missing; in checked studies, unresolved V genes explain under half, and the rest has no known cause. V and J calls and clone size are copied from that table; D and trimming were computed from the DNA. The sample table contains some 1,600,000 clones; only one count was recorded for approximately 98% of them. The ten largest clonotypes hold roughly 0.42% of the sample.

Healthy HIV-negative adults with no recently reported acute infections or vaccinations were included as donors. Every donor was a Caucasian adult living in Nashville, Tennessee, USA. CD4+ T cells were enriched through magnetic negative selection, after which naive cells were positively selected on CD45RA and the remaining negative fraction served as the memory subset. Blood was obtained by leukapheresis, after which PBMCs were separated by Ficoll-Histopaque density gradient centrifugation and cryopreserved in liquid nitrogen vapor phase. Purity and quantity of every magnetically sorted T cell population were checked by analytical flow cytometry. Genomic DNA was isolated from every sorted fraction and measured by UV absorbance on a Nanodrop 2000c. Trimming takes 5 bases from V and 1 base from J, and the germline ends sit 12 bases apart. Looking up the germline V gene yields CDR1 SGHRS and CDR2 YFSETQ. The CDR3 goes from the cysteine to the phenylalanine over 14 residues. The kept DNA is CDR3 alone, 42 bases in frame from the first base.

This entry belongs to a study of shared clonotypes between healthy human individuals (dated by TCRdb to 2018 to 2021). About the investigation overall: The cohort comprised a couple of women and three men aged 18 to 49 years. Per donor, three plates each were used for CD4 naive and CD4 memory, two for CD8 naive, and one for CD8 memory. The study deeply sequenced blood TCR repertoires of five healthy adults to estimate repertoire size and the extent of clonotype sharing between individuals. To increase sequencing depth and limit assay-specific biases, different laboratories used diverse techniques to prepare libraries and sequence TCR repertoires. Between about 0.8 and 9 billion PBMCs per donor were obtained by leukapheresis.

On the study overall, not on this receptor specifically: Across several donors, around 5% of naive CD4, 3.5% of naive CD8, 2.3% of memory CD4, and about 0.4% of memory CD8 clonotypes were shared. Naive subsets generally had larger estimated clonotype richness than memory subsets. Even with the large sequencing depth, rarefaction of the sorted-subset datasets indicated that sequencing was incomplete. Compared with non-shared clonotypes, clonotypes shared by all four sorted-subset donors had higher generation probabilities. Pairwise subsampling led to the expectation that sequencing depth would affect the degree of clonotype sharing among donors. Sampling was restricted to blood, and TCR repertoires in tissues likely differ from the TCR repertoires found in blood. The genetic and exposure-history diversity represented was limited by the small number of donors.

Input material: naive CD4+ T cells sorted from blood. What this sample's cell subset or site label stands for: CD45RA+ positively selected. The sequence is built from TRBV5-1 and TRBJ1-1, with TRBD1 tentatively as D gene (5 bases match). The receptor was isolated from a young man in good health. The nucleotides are TGCGCCAGCAGGCCTGCCGGGGGGAACACTGAAGCTTTCTTT. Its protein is CASRPAGGNTEAFF. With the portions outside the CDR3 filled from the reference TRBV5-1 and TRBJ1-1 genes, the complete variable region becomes KAGVTQTPRYLIKTRGQQVTLSCSPISGHRSVSWYQQTPGQGLQFLFEYFSETQRNKGNFPGRFSGRQFSNSRSEMNVSTLELGDSALYLCASRPAGGNTEAFFGQGTRLTVV.